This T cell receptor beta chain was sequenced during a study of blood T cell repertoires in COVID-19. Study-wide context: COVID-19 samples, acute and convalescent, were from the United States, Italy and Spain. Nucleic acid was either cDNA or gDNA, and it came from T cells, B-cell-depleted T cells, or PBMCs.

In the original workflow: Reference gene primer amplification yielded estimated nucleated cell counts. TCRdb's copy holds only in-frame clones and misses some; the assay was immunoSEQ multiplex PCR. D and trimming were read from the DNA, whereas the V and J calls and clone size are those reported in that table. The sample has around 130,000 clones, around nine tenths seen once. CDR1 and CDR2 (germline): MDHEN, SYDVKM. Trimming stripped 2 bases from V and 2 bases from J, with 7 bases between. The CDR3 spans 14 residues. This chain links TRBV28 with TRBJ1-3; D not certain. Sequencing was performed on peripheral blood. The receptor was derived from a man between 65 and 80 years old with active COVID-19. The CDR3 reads CASSLRETGNTIYF. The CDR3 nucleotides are TGTGCCAGCAGTTTAAGAGAGACTGGAAACACCATATATTTT.